This entry features one T cell receptor (beta chain) sequence. Antigen unknown. The record originates from a study of T cells in Graves' hyperthyroidism and ophthalmopathy. Study-wide findings and caveats: Stable hyperthyroidism was separated from ophthalmopathy by a model based on 13 V-J features.

There were TCR beta CDR3 regions amplified from RNA transcripts. An initial round of RT-PCR targeting the TCR CDR3 relied on the HTBI primer set. TCRdb fed the multiplex PCR reads into MiXCR, producing one record per CDR3 protein. The table lists a few hundred thousand distinct CDR3 sequences, over 12% of them singletons. J was trimmed by 2 bases and V by 6 bases; bases with no gene match: 9. This CDR3 has 16 residues. Per the germline V gene, CDR1 is MDHEN and CDR2 is SYDVKM. Exclusion of a patient resulted from uncontrolled infection, other autoimmune disease, pregnancy or lactation. Thyroid ultrasound, orbital computed tomography, clinical symptoms, and serum thyroxine and TRAb underpinned diagnoses. Fresh peripheral blood, roughly 10 ml, was the source of the PBMCs.

What was sequenced was blood. The V gene is TRBV28, the J gene TRBJ2-3; 9 positions match TRBD1. This receptor was identified in a woman aged 45 to 65 with Graves' hyperthyroidism that later progressed to Graves' ophthalmopathy. CDR3 loop: CASSLRTGVDTDTQYF. For the CDR3, the DNA is TGTGCCAGCAGCCTGCGGACAGGGGTGGACACAGATACGCAGTATTTT.